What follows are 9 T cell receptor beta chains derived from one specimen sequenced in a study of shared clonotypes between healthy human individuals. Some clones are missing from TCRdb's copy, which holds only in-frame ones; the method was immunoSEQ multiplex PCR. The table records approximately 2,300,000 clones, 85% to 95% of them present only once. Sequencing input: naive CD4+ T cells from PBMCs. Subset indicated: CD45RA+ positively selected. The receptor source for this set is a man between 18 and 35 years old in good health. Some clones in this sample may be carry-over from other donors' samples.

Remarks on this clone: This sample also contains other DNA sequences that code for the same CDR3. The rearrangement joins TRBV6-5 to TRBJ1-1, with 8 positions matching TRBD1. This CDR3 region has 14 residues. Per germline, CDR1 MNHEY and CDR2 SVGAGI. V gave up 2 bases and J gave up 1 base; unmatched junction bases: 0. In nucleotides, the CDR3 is TGTGCCAGCAGTTACGGGACAGGGAACACTGAAGCTTTCTTT. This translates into CASSYGTGNTEAFF.

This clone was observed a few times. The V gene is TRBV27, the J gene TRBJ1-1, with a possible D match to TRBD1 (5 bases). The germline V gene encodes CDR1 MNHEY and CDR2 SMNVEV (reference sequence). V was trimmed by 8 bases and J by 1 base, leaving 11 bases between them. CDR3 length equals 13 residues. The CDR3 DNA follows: TGTGCCAGCTTGGGACGCTCGAACACTGAAGCTTTCTTT. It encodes CASLGRSNTEAFF.

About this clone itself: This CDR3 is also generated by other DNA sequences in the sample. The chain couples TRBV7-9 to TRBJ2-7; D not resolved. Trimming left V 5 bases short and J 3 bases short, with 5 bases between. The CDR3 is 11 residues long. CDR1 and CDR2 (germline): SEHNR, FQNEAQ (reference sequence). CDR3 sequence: CASSRNYEQYF. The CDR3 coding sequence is TGTGCCAGCAGCCGAAACTACGAGCAGTACTTC.

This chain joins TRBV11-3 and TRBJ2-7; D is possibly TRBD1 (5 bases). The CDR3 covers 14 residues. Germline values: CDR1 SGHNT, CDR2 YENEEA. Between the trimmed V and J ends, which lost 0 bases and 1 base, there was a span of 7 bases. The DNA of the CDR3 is TGTGCCAGCAGCTTAGAGGCAGGGTCCTACGAGCAGTACTTC. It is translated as CASSLEAGSYEQYF.

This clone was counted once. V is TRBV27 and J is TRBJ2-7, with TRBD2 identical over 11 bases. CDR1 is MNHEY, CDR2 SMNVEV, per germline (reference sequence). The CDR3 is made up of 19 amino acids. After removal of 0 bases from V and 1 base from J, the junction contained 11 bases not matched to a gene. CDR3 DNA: TGTGCCAGCAGTTTATCGATATCGACGCTAGCGGGAGGTTCCTACGAGCAGTACTTC. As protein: CASSLSISTLAGGSYEQYF.

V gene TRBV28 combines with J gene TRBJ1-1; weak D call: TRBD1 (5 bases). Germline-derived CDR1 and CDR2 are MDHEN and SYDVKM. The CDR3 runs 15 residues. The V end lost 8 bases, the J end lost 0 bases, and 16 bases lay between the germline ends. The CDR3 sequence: CASRTGSPMNTEAFF. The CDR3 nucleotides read TGTGCCAGCCGAACAGGCTCCCCTATGAACACTGAAGCTTTCTTT.

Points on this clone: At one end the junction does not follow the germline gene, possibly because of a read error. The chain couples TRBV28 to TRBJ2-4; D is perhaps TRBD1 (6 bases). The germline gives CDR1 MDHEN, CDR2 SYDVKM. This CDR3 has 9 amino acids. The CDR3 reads CASGDKRHF. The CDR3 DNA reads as TGTGCCAGCGGGGACAAAAGGCACTTC.

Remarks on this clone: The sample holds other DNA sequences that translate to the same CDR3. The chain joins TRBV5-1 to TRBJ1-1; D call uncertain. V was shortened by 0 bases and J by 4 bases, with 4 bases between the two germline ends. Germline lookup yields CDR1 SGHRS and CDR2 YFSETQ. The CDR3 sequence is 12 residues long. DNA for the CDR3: TGCGCCAGCAGCTTGGGGGCCACTGAAGCTTTCTTT. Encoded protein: CASSLGATEAFF.

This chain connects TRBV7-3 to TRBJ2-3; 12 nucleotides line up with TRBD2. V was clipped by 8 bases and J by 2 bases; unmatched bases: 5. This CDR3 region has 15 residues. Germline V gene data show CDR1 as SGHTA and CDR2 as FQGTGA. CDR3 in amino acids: CASPLAGGVTDTQYF. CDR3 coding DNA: TGTGCCAGCCCCCTAGCGGGAGGGGTCACAGATACGCAGTATTTT.